The clone carrying this T cell receptor beta chain was picked up a small number of times. This sample stems from a study of sequential checkpoint blockade in melanoma. Study-level background: First-line arms were nivolumab then ipilimumab, or the reverse, randomized 1:1. Maintenance nivolumab came after either treatment sequence.

TCRdb's copy holds only in-frame clones and misses some; the assay was immunoSEQ multiplex PCR. Of fewer than 35,000 clones in the sample, 75% to 90% were seen once. Indicated treatment: randomized to nivolumab then ipilimumab (arm A) or the reverse (arm B). DNA-damaging chemotherapy had not been given to any patient beforehand. Sorted cells were live CD3+CD8+, lacking CD19 and CD56, from PBMCs. V was pared by 4 bases and J by 5 bases, with 18 bases of the junction left unmatched. Germline CDR1 SGHDN, CDR2 FVKESK. The CDR3 is 18 residues long. The receptor was isolated from a human donor with melanoma. V usage is TRBV14 and J usage is TRBJ1-2, with 8 nucleotides matching TRBD1. Specimen: CD8+ T cells sorted from blood (inferred from file names), collected from a patient given nivolumab and ipilimumab in sequence. The CDR3 DNA is TGTGCCAGCAGCCTAGGACAGGGCCTAAGTAGCCTTACATATGGCTACACCTTC. It encodes CASSLGQGLSSLTYGYTF.